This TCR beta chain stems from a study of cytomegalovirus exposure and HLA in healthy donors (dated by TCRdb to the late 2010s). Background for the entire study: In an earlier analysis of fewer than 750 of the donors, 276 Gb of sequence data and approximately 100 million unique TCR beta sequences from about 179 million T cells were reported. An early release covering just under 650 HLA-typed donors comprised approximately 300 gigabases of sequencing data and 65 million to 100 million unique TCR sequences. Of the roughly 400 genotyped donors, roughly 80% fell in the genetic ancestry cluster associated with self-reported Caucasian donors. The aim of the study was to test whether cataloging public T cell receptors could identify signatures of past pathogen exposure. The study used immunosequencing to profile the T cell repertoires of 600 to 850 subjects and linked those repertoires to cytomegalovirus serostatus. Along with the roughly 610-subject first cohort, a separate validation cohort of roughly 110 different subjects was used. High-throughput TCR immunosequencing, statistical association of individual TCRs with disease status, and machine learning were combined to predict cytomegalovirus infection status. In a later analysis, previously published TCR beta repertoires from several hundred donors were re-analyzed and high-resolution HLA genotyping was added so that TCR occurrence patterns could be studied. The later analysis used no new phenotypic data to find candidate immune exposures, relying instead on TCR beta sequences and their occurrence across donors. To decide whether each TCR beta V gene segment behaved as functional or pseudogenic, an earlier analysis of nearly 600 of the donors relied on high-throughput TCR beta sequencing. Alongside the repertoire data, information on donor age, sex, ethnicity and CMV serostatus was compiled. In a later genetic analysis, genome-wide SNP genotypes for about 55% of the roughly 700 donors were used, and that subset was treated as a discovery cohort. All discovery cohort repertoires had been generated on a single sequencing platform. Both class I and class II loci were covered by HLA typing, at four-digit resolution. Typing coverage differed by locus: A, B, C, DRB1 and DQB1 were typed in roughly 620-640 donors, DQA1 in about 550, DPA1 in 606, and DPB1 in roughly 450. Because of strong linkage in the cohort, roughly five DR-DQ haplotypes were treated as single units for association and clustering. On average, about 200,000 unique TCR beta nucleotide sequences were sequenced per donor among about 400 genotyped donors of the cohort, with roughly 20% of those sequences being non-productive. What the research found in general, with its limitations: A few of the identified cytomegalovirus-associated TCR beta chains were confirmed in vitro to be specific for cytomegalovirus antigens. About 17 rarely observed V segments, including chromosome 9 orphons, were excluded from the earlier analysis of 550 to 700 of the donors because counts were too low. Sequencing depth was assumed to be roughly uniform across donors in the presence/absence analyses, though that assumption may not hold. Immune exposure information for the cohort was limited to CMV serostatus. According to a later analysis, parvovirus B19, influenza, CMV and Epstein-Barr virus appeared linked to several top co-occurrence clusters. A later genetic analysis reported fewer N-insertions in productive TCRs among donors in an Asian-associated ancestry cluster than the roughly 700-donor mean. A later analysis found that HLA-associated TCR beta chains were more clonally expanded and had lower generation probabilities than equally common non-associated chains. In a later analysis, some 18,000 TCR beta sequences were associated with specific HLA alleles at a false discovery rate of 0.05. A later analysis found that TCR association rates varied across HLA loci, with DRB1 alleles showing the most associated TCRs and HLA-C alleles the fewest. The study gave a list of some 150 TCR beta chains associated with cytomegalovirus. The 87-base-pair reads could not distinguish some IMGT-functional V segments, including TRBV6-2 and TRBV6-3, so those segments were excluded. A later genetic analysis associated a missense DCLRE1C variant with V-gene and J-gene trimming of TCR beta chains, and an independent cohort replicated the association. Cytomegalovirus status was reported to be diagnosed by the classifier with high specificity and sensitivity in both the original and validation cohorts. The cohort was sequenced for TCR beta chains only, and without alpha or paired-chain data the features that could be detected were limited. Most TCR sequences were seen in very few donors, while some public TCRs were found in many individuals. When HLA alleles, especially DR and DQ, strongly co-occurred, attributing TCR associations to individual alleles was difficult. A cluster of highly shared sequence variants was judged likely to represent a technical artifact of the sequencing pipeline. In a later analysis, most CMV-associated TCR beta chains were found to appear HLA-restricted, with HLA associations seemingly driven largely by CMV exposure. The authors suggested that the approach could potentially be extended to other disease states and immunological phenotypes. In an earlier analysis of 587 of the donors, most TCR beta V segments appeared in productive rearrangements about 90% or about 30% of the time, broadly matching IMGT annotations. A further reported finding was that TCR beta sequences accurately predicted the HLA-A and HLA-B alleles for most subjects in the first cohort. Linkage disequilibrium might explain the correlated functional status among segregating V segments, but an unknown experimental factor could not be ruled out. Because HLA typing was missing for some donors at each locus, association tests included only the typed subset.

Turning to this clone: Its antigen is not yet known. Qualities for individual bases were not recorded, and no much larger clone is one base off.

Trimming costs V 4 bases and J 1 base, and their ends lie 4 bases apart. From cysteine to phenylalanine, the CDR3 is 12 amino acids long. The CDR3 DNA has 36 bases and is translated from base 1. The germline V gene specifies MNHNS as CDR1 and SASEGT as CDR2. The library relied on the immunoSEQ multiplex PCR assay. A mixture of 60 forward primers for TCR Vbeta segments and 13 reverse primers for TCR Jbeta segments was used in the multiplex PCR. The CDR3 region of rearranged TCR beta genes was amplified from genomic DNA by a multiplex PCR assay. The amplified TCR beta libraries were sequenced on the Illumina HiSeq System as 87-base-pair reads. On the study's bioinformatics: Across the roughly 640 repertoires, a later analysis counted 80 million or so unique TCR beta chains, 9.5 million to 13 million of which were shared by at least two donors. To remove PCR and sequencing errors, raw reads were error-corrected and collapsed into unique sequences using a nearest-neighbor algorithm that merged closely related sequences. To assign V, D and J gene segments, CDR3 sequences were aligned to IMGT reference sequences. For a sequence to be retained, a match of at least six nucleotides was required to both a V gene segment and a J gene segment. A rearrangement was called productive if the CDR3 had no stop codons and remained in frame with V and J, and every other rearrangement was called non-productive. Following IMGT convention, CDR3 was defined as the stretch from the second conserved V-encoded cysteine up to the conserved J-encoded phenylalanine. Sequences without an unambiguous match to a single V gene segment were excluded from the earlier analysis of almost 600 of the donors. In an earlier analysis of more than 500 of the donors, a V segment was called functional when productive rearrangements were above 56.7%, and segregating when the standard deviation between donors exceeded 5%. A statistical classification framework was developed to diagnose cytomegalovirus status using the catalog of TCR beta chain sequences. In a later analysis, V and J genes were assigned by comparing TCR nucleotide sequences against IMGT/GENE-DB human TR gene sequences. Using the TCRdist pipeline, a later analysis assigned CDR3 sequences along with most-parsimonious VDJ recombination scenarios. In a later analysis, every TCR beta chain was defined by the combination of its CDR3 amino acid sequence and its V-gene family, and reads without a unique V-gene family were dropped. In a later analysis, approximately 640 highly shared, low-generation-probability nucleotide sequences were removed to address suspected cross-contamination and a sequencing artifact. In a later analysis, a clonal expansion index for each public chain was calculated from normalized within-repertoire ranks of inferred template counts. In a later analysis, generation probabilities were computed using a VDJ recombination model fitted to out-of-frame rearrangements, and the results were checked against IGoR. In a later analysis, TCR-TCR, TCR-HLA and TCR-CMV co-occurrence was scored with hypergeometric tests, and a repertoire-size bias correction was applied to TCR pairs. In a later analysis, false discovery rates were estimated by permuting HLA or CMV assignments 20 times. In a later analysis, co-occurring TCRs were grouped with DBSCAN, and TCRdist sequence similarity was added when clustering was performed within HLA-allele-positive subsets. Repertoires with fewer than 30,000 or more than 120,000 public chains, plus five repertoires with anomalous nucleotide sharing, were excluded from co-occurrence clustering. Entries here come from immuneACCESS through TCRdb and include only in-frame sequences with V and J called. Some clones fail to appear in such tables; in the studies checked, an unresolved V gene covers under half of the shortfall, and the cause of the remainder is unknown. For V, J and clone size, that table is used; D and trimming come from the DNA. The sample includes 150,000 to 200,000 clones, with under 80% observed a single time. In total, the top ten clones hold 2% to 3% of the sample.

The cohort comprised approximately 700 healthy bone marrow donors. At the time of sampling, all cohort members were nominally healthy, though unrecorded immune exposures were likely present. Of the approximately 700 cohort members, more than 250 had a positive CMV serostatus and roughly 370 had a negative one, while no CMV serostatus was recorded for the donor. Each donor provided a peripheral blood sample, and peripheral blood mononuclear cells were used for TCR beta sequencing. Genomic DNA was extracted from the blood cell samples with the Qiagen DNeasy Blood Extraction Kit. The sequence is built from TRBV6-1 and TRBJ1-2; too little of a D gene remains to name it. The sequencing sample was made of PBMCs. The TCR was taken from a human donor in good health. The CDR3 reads CASSAYNYGYTF. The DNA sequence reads TGTGCCAGCAGTGCCTATAACTATGGCTACACCTTC.